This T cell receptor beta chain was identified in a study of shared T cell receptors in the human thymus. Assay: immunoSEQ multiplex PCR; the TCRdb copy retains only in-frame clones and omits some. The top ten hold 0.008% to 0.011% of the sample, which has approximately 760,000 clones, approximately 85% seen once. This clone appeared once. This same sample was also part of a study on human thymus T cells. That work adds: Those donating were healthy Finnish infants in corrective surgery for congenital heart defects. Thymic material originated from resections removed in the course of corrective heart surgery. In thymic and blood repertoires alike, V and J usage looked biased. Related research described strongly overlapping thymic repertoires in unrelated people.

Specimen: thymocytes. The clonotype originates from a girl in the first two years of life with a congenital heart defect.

In nucleotides, the CDR3 is TGTGCCAGCTCACCTCGGGCAGGGAGGAATGAGCAGTTCTTC. Amino acid sequence: CASSPRAGRNEQFF. V is TRBV18 and J is TRBJ2-1, with TRBD2 as a possible D gene (6 bases). Germline CDR1 is KGHSH and CDR2 is LQKENI. The CDR3 totals 14 residues. With 3 bases removed from V and 7 bases from J, the gap between germline ends came to 13 bases.